Listed below are T cell receptor beta chains from one sample, sequenced in a study of graft-versus-host responses after intestinal transplantation. Their antigens are not known. The data were produced by immunoSEQ multiplex PCR, yet TCRdb's version contains in-frame clones alone and is incomplete. The profile covers about 100,000 clones, with less than 90% appearing a single time and about 0.95% taken by the ten largest. The sequences come from unstimulated CD4+ T cells sorted from spleen or lymph node cells, collected before transplant. All receptors come from a human donor who was the organ donor for an intestinal transplant. Both conserved end residues are part of each CDR3. The D gene is left open where the match is weak. The listing skips clone size in some rows; elsewhere it reads once, few, many or a size class.

length | J | V | D | size | CDR3 | DNA
13 | TRBJ1-1 | TRBV6-5 | . | . | CASSEQGRSEAFF | TGTGCCAGCAGTGAACAGGGAAGGTCTGAAGCTTTCTTT
17 | TRBJ1-5 | TRBV19 | TRBD1 | . | CASSYEPGQGFNQPQHF | TGTGCCAGTAGCTATGAACCGGGACAGGGCTTCAATCAGCCCCAGCATTTT
13 | TRBJ2-7 | TRBV7-9 | . | . | CASSLAGRGEQYF | TGTGCCAGCAGCTTAGCCGGGCGAGGCGAGCAGTACTTC
15 | TRBJ2-2 | TRBV18 | . | . | CASSLGHTNTGELFF | TGTGCCAGCTCTCTCGGACACACGAACACCGGGGAGCTGTTTTTT
10 | TRBJ2-1 | TRBV20-1 | . | . | CSADYNEQFF | TGCAGTGCCGATTACAATGAGCAGTTCTTC
16 | TRBJ2-1 | TRBV5-1 | . | . | CASSIRKASSYNEQFF | TGCGCCAGCAGCATCAGGAAAGCGAGCTCCTACAATGAGCAGTTCTTC
15 | TRBJ2-3 | TRBV7-9 | . | . | CASSALLVVKDTQYF | TGTGCCAGCAGCGCTTTACTCGTCGTCAAAGATACGCAGTATTTT
16 | TRBJ2-7 | TRBV4-1 | TRBD2 | . | CASSQNVGGTPAEQYF | TGCGCCAGCAGCCAAAACGTCGGGGGGACCCCTGCGGAGCAGTACTTC
14 | TRBJ1-2 | TRBV28 | . | once | CASSAQPSPYGYTF | TGTGCCAGCAGTGCACAACCCAGCCCCTATGGCTACACCTTC
16 | TRBJ2-2 | TRBV5-6 | . | . | CASSSPGLRNTGELFF | TGTGCCAGCAGCTCCCCAGGGCTCCGGAACACCGGGGAGCTGTTTTTT
15 | TRBJ2-5 | TRBV18 | TRBD2 | . | CASSPPTLAGGAQYF | TGTGCCAGCTCACCACCGACACTAGCGGGAGGAGCCCAGTACTTC
13 | TRBJ1-1 | TRBV10-3 | . | . | CAINTGFNTEAFF | TGTGCCATCAACACAGGGTTTAACACTGAAGCTTTCTTT
15 | TRBJ2-5 | TRBV6-6 | . | . | CASSSYGLAGETQYF | TGTGCCAGCAGTTCGTACGGACTGGCAGGGGAGACCCAGTACTTC
13 | TRBJ2-7 | TRBV2 | . | . | CASSEGGAGPMFF | TGTGCCAGCAGTGAAGGCGGAGCAGGTCCTATGTTTTTC
14 | TRBJ2-2 | TRBV29-1 | TRBD1 | . | CSVEGQGDTGELFF | TGCAGCGTTGAGGGACAGGGGGACACCGGGGAGCTGTTTTTT
14 | TRBJ2-3 | TRBV29-1 | . | . | CSVDRVWRWGTQYF | TGCAGCGTTGATCGGGTCTGGCGTTGGGGTACGCAGTATTTT
15 | TRBJ2-7 | TRBV2 | TRBD1 | once | CASSALRTGAYEQYF | TGTGCCAGCAGCGCCCTCCGGACAGGGGCCTACGAGCAGTACTTC
17 | TRBJ1-1 | TRBV25-1 | . | once | CASSESLGGVMNTEAFF | TGTGCCAGCAGTGAATCTCTCGGGGGGGTCATGAACACTGAAGCTTTCTTT
14 | TRBJ1-2 | TRBV5-5 | TRBD1 | . | CASSTGDRVHGYTF | TGTGCCAGCAGCACGGGGGACAGGGTTCATGGCTACACCTTC
13 | TRBJ2-1 | TRBV19 | . | . | CASSIEAYNEQFF | TGTGCCAGTAGCATAGAAGCTTACAATGAGCAGTTCTTC
14 | TRBJ1-2 | TRBV6-6 | TRBD1 | . | CVSSLQGGLYGYTF | TGTGTCAGCAGTCTCCAGGGGGGGCTCTATGGCTACACCTTC
15 | TRBJ1-2 | TRBV19 | TRBD1 | . | CASSNRGENTYGYTF | TGTGCCAGTAGTAACAGGGGCGAGAATACTTATGGCTACACCTTC
13 | TRBJ1-6 | TRBV4-1 | . | . | CASSPRYNSPLHF | TGCGCCAGCAGCCCAAGGTACAATTCACCCCTCCACTTT
13 | TRBJ1-1 | TRBV2 | . | . | CASSVGRFTEAFF | TGTGCCAGCAGTGTCGGCAGGTTCACTGAAGCTTTCTTT
15 | TRBJ1-2 | TRBV7-9 | . | . | CASSLSGAGGYGYTF | TGTGCCAGCAGCTTGTCAGGGGCCGGGGGATATGGCTACACCTTC
11 | TRBJ2-5 | TRBV30 | . | . | CAWRLQETQYF | TGTGCCTGGAGGCTACAAGAGACCCAGTACTTC
14 | TRBJ2-4 | TRBV19 | TRBD1 | . | CASSIDDRGNIQYF | TGTGCCAGTAGTATAGATGACAGGGGAAACATTCAGTACTTC
15 | TRBJ2-1 | TRBV19 | TRBD1 | . | CASATPGQRYNEQFF | TGTGCCAGTGCTACCCCGGGACAGCGGTACAATGAGCAGTTCTTC
12 | TRBJ2-7 | TRBV28 | . | few | CASSASPYEQYF | TGTGCCAGCAGTGCCTCCCCCTACGAGCAGTACTTC
15 | TRBJ1-2 | TRBV5-6 | . | . | CASSSRQTLNYGYTF | TGTGCCAGCAGCTCGCGACAGACTCTTAACTATGGCTACACCTTC
14 | TRBJ1-3 | TRBV4-1 | . | . | CASSQDSTRNTIYF | TGCGCCAGCAGCCAAGATTCGACTAGAAACACCATATATTTT
14 | TRBJ2-3 | TRBV5-4 | . | . | CASSRGSSTDTQYF | TGTGCCAGCAGCCGCGGATCTAGCACAGATACGCAGTATTTT
16 | TRBJ1-5 | TRBV28 | . | once | CASLDPLGGGGRPQHF | TGTGCCAGCCTCGATCCCCTGGGAGGGGGAGGGCGGCCCCAGCATTTT
15 | TRBJ1-6 | TRBV18 | . | . | CASSLLDGWDSPLHF | TGTGCCAGCTCACTCCTGGACGGTTGGGATTCACCCCTCCACTTT
13 | TRBJ2-7 | TRBV6-5 | . | . | CASTDSQKHEQYF | TGTGCCAGCACCGACAGTCAGAAGCACGAGCAGTACTTC
15 | TRBJ1-2 | TRBV5-1 | . | . | CASSLGGTGNYGYTF | TGCGCCAGCAGCTTGGGTGGCACAGGGAACTATGGCTACACCTTC
16 | TRBJ1-4 | TRBV18 | . | . | CASSPPRTTTNEKLFF | TGTGCCAGCTCACCACCGCGGACGACAACTAATGAAAAACTGTTTTTT
15 | TRBJ2-5 | TRBV4-2 | . | . | CASSQDPTVAETQYF | TGTGCCAGCAGCCAAGATCCGACAGTAGCAGAGACCCAGTACTTC
15 | TRBJ1-4 | TRBV6-1 | . | . | CASSGRDSKNEKLFF | TGTGCCAGCAGTGGCCGGGACTCAAAAAATGAAAAACTGTTTTTT
22 | TRBJ2-7 | TRBV5-1 | TRBD1 | . | CASSLGPGTGTGGLISAYEQYF | TGCGCCAGCAGCTTGGGCCCCGGAACCGGGACAGGGGGCCTTATTTCAGCCTACGAGCAGTACTTC
12 | TRBJ1-2 | TRBV6-1 | . | . | CASSVGAAGYTF | TGTGCCAGCAGTGTTGGGGCAGCTGGCTACACCTTC
15 | TRBJ1-3 | TRBV7-9 | . | . | CASSFSWGSGNTIYF | TGTGCCAGCAGCTTTAGTTGGGGATCTGGAAACACCATATATTTT
15 | TRBJ1-6 | TRBV6-5 | . | . | CASSYLAWGNSPLHF | TGTGCCAGCAGTTACCTTGCCTGGGGCAATTCACCCCTCCACTTT
13 | TRBJ1-3 | TRBV14 | . | few | CASSHLGGNTIYF | TGTGCCAGCAGCCATCTAGGTGGAAACACCATATATTTT
12 | TRBJ2-7 | TRBV5-4 | . | . | CASSSGTYEQYF | TGTGCCAGCAGCAGTGGGACATACGAGCAGTACTTC
14 | TRBJ1-5 | TRBV5-5 | . | . | CASSPFGGDQPQHF | TGTGCCAGCAGCCCTTTTGGGGGAGATCAGCCCCAGCATTTT
14 | TRBJ1-1 | TRBV6-6 | . | . | CASSYGGGNTEAFF | TGTGCCAGCAGTTACGGGGGCGGGAACACTGAAGCTTTCTTT
14 | TRBJ1-6 | TRBV5-6 | . | . | CASRKLAGGSPLHF | TGTGCCAGCAGGAAATTGGCAGGAGGTTCACCCCTCCACTTT
14 | TRBJ2-7 | TRBV19 | TRBD1 | . | CASSLGQGPYEQYF | TGTGCCAGTAGTCTAGGACAGGGTCCCTACGAGCAGTACTTC
14 | TRBJ1-4 | TRBV6-6 | TRBD1 | . | CASSSTGEAEKLFF | TGTGCCAGCAGTAGTACAGGGGAGGCGGAAAAACTGTTTTTT
11 | TRBJ1-6 | TRBV30 | . | . | CAWSGNSPLHF | TGTGCCTGGAGCGGGAATTCACCCCTCCACTTT
13 | TRBJ1-2 | TRBV30 | . | . | CAWSPQGPYGYTF | TGTGCCTGGAGTCCACAAGGCCCCTATGGCTACACCTTC
12 | TRBJ1-2 | TRBV6-6 | . | few | CASSPRGNGYTF | TGTGCCAGCAGCCCCCGGGGTAATGGCTACACCTTC
11 | TRBJ1-4 | TRBV28 | . | . | CASWNNEKLFF | TGTGCCAGCTGGAACAATGAAAAACTGTTTTTT